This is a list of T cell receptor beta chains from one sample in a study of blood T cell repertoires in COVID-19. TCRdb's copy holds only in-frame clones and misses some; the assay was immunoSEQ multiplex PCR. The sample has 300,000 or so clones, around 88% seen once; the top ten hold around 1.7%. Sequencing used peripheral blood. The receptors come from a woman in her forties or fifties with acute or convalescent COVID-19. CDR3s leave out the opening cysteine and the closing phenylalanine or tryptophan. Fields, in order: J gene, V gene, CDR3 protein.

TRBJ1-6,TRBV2,ASTPRGRLNSPLH
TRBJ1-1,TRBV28,ASLSNTEAF
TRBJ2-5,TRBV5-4,ASRLAGGPETQY
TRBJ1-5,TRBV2,ASSRQGPNQPQH
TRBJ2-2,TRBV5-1,ASSRQGDAGELF
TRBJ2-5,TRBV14,ASSQGVYQETQY
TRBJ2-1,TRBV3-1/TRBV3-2,ASSQAVPGEQF
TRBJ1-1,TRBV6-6,ASTVRGLTEAF
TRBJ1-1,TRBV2,ARTDRLNTEAF
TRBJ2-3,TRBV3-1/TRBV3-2,ASVQGTDTQY
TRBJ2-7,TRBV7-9,ASSWPSSYEQY
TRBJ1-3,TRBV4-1,ASSHTTGGRY
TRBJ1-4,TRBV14,ASSQDNSGMANEKLF
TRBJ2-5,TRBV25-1,ASSIGLAEIQETQY
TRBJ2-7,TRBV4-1,ASSPGLAGGHLYEQY
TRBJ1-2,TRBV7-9,ASSLVFRTTDHSSYGYT
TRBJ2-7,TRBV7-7,ASSTSGSLNEQY
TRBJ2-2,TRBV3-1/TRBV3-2,ASSPRDSGLTGELF
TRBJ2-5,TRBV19,ASSLAGETQY
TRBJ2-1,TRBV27,ASSSWTSGSTGEQF
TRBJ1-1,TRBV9,ASSAQGAVNTEAF
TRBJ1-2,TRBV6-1,ASSERVAAFEDNYGYT
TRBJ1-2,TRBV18,ASSGRDREYSGYT
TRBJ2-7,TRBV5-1,ASSLAVGQQRY
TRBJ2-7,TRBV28,ASSFRLAGAYEQY
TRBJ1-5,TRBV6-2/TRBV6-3,ASSYSGGRVRNQPQH
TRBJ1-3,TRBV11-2,ASSRGSGNTIY